This TCR beta chain was retrieved from a study of spatial heterogeneity in lung cancer. Study-wide context: Samples were donated by 72 untreated early-stage non-small cell lung cancer patients. Any follow-up PBMC samples that were available went on to be sequenced, and the median time to follow-up was roughly two years after resection.

This CDR3 has 17 residues. The ends lost 3 bases at V and 2 bases at J; junction bases unmatched: 3. The V gene's germline CDR1 is SGHNT and CDR2 YYREEE (reference sequence). The time point here: blood at routine non-recurrence follow-up after resection. Whole RNA obtained from tumor, nontumor lung or frozen PBMC underwent sequencing without sorting. This clonotype came up a few times. TCRdb recomputed calls from the 5' RACE reads with MiXCR, one row per CDR3 protein. Of about 47,000 distinct CDR3 sequences detected, about an eighth appear once; the ten largest clones hold roughly 32%. This sequence joins TRBV5-4 and TRBJ2-2, with 14 bases that match TRBD2. The sequences come from PBMCs, collected at follow-up. The sequence derives from a male donor with early-stage non-small cell lung cancer. CDR3 protein: CASSSGTSGRNTGELFF. The CDR3 DNA follows: TGTGCCAGCAGCTCCGGGACTAGCGGGAGAAACACCGGGGAGCTGTTTTTT.